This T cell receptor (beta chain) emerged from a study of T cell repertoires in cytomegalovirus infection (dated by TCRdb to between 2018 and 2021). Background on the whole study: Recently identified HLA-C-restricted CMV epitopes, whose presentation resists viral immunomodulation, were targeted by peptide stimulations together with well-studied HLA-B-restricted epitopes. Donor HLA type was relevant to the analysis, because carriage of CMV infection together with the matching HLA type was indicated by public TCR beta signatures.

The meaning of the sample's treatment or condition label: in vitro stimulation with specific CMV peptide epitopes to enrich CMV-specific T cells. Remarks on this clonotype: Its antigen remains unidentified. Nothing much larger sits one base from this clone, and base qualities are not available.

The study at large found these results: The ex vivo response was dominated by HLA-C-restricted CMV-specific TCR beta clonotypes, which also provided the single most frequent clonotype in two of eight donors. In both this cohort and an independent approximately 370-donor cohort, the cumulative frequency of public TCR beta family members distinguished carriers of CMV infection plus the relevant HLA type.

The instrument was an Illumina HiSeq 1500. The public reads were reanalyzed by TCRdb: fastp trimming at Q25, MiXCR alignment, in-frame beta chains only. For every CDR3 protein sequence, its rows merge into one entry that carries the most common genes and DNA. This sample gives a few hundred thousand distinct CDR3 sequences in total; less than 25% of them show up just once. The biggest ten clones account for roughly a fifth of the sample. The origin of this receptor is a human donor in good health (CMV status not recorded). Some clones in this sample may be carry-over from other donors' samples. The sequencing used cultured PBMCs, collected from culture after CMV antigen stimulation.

The bases are TGTGCCACCAGTGATTTAAAAAGGACTAGCGGGAGGTTGGGTTACAATGAGCAGTTCTTC. The translation is CATSDLKRTSGRLGYNEQFF. This sequence uses TRBV24-1 and TRBJ2-1, and 14 bases in between align with TRBD2. From the germline V gene, CDR1 is KGHDR and CDR2 is SFDVKD. Unmatched junction bases come to 11, with V trimmed by 1 base and J by 4 bases. Spanning cysteine to phenylalanine, the CDR3 consists of 20 amino acids. The sequence is cut down to CDR3 DNA, 60 bases in frame from base 1.